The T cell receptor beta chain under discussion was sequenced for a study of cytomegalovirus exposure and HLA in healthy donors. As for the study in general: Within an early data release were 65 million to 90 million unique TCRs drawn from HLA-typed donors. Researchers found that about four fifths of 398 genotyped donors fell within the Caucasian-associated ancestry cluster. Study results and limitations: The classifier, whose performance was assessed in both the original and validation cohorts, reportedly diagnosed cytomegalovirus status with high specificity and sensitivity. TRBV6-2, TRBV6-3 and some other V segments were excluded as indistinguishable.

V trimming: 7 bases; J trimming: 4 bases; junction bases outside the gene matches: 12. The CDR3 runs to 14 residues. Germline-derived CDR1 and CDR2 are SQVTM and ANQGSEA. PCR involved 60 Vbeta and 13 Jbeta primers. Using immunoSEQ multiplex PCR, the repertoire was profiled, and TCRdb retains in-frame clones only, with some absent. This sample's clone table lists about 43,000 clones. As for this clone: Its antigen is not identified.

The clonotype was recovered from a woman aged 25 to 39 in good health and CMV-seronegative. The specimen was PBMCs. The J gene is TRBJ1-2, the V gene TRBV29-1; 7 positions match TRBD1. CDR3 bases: TGCAGCGCCACCGAGACAGGGTCTATCTATGGCTACACCTTC. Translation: CSATETGSIYGYTF.